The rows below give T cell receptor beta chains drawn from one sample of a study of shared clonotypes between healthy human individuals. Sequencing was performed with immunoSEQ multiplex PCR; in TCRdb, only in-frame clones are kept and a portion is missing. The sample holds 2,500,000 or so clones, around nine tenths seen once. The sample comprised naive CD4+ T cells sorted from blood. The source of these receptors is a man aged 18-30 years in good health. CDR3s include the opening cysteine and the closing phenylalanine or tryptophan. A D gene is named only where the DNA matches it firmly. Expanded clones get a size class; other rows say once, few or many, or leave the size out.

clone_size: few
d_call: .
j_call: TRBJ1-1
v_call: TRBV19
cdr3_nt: TGTGCCAGTAGTATCGGGATAGCCAACACTGAAGCTTTCTTT
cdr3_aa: CASSIGIANTEAFF

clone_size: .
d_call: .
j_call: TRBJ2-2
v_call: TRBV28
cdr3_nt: TGTGCCAGCAGTTTCATGAACACCGGGGAGCTGTTTTTT
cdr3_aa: CASSFMNTGELFF

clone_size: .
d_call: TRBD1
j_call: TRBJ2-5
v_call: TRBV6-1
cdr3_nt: TGTGCCAGCGGGGACAGGGTTGAGACCCAGTACTTC
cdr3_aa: CASGDRVETQYF

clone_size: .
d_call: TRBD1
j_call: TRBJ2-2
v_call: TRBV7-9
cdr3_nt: TGTGCCAGCAGCATAAGAGGGACAGGGCGTCCTTGGGAACCCGGGGAGCTGTTTTTT
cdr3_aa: CASSIRGTGRPWEPGELFF

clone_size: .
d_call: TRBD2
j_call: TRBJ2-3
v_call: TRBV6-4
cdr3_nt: TGTGCCAGCAGTTCTAGCGGGGGCACAGATACGCAGTATTTT
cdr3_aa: CASSSSGGTDTQYF

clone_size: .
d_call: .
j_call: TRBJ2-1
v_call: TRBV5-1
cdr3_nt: TGCGCCAGCAGCCCAACAGGAGGGGGCTACAATGAGCAGTTCTTC
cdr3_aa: CASSPTGGGYNEQFF

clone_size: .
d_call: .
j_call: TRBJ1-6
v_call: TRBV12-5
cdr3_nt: TGTGCTAGTGGCTCGTCCTCCGGAGGGGTTAATTCACCCCTCCACTTT
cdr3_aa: CASGSSSGGVNSPLHF

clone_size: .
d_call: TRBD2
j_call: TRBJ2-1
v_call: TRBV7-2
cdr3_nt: TGTGCCAGCAGCCTCCTAGCGGGAGCGGTTGGCAATGAGCAGTTCTTC
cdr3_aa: CASSLLAGAVGNEQFF

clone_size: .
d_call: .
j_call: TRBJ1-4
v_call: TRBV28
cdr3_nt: TGTGCCAGCAGTTTGGATCGTTGGGTACTGTTTTTT
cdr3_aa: CASSLDRWVLFF

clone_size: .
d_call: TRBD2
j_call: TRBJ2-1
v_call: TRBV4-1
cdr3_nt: TGCGCCAGCAGCCCGGGACTAACAAGGTACAATGAGCAGTTCTTC
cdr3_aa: CASSPGLTRYNEQFF

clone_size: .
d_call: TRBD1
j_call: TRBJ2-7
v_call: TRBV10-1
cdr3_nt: TGCGCCATTCAAACCCAACTCGGGACAGGGCGAGGCGAGCAGTACTTC
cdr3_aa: CAIQTQLGTGRGEQYF

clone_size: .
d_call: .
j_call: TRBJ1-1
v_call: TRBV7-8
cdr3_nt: TGTGCCAGCAGCTTAGAGGCAGCGAACACTGAAGCTTTCTTT
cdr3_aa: CASSLEAANTEAFF

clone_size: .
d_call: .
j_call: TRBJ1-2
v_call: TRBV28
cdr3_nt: TGTGCCAGCAGCACCTCCAACTATGGCTACACCTTC
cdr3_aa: CASSTSNYGYTF

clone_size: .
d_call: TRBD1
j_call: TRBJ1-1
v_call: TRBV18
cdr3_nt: TGTGCCAGCTCACCACCCTCAGGGGGGAACACTGAAGCTTTCTTT
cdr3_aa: CASSPPSGGNTEAFF

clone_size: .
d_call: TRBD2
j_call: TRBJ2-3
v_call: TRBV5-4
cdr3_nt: TGTGCCAGCAGCCCTACTAGCGGGATCAGCACAGATACGCAGTATTTT
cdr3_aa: CASSPTSGISTDTQYF

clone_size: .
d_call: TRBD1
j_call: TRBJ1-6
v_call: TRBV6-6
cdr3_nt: TGTGCCAGCAGTTCCACCGGGACAGACAATTCACCCCTCCACTTT
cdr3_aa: CASSSTGTDNSPLHF

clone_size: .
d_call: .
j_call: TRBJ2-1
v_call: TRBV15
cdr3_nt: TGTGCCACCAGCAGAGCAACTGACAGGCCGCGGTTCTTC
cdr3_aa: CATSRATDRPRFF

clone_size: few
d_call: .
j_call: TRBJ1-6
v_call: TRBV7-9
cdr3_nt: TGTGCCAGCAGCTCAAATAATTCACCCCTCCACTTT
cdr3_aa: CASSSNNSPLHF

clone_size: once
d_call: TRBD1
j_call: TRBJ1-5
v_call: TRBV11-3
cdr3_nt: TGTGCCAGCAGCTTCTGGGACAGGGAGGGCGGCAATCAGCCCCAGCATTTT
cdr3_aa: CASSFWDREGGNQPQHF

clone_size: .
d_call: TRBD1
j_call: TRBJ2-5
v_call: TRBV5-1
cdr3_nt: TGCGCCAGCAGTTCGACAGGGGAAGAGACCCAGTACTTC
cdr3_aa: CASSSTGEETQYF

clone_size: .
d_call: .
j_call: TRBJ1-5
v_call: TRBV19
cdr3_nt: TGTGCCAGTACCATTACAGTGGGGGGCAGGCAGCCCCAGCATTTT
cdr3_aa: CASTITVGGRQPQHF

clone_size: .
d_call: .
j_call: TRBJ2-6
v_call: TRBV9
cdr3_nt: TGTGCCAGCAGCCCCCTTGGGTCTGGGGCCAACGTCCTGACTTTC
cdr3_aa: CASSPLGSGANVLTF

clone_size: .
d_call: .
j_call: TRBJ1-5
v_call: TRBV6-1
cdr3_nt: TGTGCCAGCAGTACCGAAGGGCAGGGTGGTCAGCCCCAGCATTTT
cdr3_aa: CASSTEGQGGQPQHF

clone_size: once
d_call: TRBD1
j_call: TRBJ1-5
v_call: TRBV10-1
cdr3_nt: TGCGCCAGCAGGGACAGGGTCCAGGGGCCCCAGCATTTT
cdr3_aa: CASRDRVQGPQHF

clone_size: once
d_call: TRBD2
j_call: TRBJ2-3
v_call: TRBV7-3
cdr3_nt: TGTGCCAGCAGCCTTAGCGGGGGGCGTACAGATACGCAGTATTTT
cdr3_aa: CASSLSGGRTDTQYF

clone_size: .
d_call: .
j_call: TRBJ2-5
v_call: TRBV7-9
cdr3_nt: TGTGCCAGCAGCGGGCAGGGGGGAGGAGAGACCCAGTACTTC
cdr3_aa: CASSGQGGGETQYF